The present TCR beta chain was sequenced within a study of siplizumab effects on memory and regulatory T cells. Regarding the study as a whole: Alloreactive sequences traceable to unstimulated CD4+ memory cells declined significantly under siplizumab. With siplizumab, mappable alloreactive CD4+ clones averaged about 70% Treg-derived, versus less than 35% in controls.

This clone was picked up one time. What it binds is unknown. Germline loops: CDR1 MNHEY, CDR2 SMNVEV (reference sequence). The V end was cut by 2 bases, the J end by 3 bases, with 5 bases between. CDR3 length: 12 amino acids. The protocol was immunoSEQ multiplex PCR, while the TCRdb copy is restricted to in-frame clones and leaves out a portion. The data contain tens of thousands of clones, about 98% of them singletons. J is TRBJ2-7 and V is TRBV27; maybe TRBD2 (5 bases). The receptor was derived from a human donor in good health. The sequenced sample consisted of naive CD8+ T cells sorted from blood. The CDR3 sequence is CASSLRGYEQYF. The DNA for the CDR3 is TGTGCCAGCAGTTTACGGGGCTACGAGCAGTACTTC.